This T cell receptor (beta chain) was sequenced for a study of T cell repertoires in cytomegalovirus infection. Looking at the study overall: The authors used CMV epitopes that were HLA-C-restricted (recently identified) and HLA-B-restricted (well studied). Both a matching HLA type and CMV infection were indicated by public TCR beta signatures. Broader study findings: The ex vivo response showed dominance by HLA-C-restricted CMV-specific TCR beta clonotypes. People with CMV and the relevant HLA were identified by cumulative public TCR beta family frequency.

TCRdb processed the reads anew with MiXCR; each CDR3 protein has one entry. Of some 800,000 distinct CDR3 sequences in the sample, 32% were seen once. In the case of this clonotype: Antigen: not known.

The CDR3 extends over 17 amino acids. With 7 bases removed from V and 4 bases from J, the gap between germline ends came to 25 bases. CDR1 is MNHEY and CDR2 is SVGEGT in the germline V gene. The sequencing here drew on cultured CD8+ T cells from PBMCs, taken from culture after CMV antigen stimulation. V gene TRBV6-2 or TRBV6-3 combines with J gene TRBJ1-2; D remains ambiguous. This receptor was identified in a human donor in good health (CMV status not recorded). Some clones in this sample may be carry-over from other donors' samples. The CDR3 DNA reads TGTGCCAGCAATCAATTGGCCGGGCTCGGGAGGGCCTATGGCTACACCTTC. As protein: CASNQLAGLGRAYGYTF.